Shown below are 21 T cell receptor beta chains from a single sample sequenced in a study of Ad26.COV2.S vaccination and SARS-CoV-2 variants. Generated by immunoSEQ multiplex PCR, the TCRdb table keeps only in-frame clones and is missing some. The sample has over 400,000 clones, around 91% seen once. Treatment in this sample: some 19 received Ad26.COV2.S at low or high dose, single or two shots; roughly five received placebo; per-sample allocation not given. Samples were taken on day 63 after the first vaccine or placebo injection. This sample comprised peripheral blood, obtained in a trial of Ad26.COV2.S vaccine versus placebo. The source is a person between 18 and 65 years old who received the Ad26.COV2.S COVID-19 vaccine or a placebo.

In nucleotides, the CDR3 is TGTGCCAGCAGTCCCAGACAGGGTGGCCAGTTCTTC. Amino acid sequence: CASSPRQGGQFF. This chain connects TRBV28 to TRBJ2-1, with 7 bases matching TRBD1. The CDR3 spans 12 residues. Losses at the gene ends were 5 bases for V and 13 bases for J; bases not matched to a gene: 8. Looked up from germline, CDR1 is MDHEN and CDR2 is SYDVKM. The variable domain in full, with the rest retrieved from reference TRBV28 and TRBJ2-1, is DVKVTQSSRYLVKRTGEKVFLECVQDMDHENMFWYRQDPGLGLRLIYFSYDVKMKEKGDIPEGYSVSREKKERFSLILESASTNQTSMYLCASSPRQGGQFFGPGTRLTVL.

CDR3 sequence reads: CARDRDSHPLGLNNSPLHF. The DNA of the CDR3 is TGTGCCAGAGACCGGGACAGTCATCCCCTCGGCCTCAATAATTCACCCCTCCACTTT. The J gene is TRBJ1-6, the V gene TRBV6-4; 7 bases map to TRBD1. V gave up 9 bases and J gave up 5 bases; unmatched junction bases: 22. CDR1 and CDR2 from the germline V gene are MRHNA and SNTAGT. This CDR3 is built from 19 residues.

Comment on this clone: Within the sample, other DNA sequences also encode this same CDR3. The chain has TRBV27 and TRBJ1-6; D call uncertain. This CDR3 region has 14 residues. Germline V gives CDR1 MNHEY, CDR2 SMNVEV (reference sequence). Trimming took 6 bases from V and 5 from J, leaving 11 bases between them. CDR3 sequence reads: CASSLRRDNSPLHF. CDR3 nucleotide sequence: TGTGCCAGCAGCCTTAGACGGGATAATTCACCCCTCCACTTT.

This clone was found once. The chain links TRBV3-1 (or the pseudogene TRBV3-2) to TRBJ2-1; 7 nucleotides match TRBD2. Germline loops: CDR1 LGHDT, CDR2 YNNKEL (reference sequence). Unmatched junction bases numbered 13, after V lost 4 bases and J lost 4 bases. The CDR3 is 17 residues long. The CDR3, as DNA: TGTGCCAGCAGCCGCCCAAGGGCGGGAGTAGGTTACAATGAGCAGTTCTTC. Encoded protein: CASSRPRAGVGYNEQFF.

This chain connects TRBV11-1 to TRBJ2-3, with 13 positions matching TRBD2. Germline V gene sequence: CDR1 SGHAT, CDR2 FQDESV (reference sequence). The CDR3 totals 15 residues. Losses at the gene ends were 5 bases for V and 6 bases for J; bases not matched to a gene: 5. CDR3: CASSQTSGRLDTQYF. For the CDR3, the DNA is TGTGCCAGCAGCCAGACTAGCGGGAGGTTGGATACGCAGTATTTT. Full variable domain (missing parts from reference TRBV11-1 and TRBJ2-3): EAEVAQSPRYKITEKSQAVAFWCDPISGHATLYWYRQILGQGPELLVQFQDESVVDDSQLPKDRFSAERLKGVDSTLKIQPAELGDSAMYLCASSQTSGRLDTQYFGPGTRLTVL.

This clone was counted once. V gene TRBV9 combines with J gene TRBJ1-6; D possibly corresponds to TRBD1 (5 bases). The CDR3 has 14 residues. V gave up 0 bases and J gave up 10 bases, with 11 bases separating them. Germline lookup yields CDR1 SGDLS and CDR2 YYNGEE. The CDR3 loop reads CASSVGAGGSPLHF. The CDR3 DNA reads TGTGCCAGCAGCGTAGGGGCGGGGGGGTCACCCCTCCACTTT.

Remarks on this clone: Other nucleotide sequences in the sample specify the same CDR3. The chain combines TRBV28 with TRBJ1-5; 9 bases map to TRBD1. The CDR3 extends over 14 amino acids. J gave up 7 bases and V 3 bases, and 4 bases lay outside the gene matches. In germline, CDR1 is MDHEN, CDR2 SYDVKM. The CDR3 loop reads CASSFGTGNQPQHF. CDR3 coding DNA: TGTGCCAGCAGTTTCGGGACAGGGAACCAGCCCCAGCATTTT.

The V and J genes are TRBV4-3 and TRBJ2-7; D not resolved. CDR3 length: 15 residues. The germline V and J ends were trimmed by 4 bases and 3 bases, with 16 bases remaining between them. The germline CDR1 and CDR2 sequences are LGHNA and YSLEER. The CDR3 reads CASSLRTDGRYEQYF. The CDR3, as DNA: TGCGCCAGCAGCCTTAGGACGGATGGACGCTACGAGCAGTACTTC.

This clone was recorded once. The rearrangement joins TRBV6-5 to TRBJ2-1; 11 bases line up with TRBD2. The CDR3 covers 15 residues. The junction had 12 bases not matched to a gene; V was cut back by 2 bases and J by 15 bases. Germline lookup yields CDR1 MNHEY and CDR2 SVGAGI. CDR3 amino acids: CASSYPVSGRAVSFF. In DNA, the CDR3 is TGTGCCAGCAGTTACCCCGTTAGCGGGAGGGCCGTTTCGTTCTTC.

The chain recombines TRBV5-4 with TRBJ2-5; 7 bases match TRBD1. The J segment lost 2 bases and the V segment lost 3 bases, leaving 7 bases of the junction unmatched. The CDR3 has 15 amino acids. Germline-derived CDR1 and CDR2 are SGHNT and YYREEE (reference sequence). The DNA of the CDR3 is TGTGCCAGCAGCTCCCGACAGGGAGTACAAGAGACCCAGTACTTC. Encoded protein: CASSSRQGVQETQYF.

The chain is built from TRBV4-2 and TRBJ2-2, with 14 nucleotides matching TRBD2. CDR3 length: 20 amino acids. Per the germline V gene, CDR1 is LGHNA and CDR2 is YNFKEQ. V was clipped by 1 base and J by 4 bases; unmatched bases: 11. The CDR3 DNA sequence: TGTGCCAGCAGCCAAGTCGTTTCGGGACTAGCGGGAGAAGCCACCGGGGAGCTGTTTTTT. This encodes CASSQVVSGLAGEATGELFF.

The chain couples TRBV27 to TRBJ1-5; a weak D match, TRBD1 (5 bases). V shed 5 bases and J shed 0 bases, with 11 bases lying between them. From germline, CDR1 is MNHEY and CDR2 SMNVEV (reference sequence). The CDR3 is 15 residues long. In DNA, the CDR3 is TGTGCCAGCAGTCGACAGAGCTATAGCAATCAGCCCCAGCATTTT. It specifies CASSRQSYSNQPQHF.

CDR3 loop: CATRMAGGRTGELFF. CDR3 nucleotides: TGTGCCACCCGGATGGCGGGAGGAAGGACCGGGGAGCTGTTTTTT. The gene calls are TRBV27 and TRBJ2-2; TRBD2 matches at 8 bases. V shed 10 bases, J shed 5 bases, and the junction held 12 bases outside the gene matches. Germline CDR1 and CDR2: MNHEY and SMNVEV (reference sequence). This CDR3 region has 15 residues.

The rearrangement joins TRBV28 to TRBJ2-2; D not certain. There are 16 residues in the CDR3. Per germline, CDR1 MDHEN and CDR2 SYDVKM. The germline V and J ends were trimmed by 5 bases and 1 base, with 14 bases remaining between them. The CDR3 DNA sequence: TGTGCCAGCAGTCGCCCGGGCTGGCAGAACACCGGGGAGCTGTTTTTT. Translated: CASSRPGWQNTGELFF.

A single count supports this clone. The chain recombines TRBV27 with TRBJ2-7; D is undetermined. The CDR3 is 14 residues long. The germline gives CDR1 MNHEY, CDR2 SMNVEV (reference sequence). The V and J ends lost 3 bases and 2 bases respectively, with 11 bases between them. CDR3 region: CASSLGGRTYEQYF. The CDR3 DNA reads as TGTGCCAGCAGTTTGGGTGGCAGAACCTACGAGCAGTACTTC.

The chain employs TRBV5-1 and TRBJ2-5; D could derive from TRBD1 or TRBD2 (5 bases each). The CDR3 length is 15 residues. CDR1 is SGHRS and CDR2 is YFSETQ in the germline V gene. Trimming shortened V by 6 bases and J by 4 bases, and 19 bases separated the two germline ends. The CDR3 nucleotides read TGCGCCAGCAAAGGGGACGGGTTACCGGGAGAGACCCAGTACTTC. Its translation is CASKGDGLPGETQYF.

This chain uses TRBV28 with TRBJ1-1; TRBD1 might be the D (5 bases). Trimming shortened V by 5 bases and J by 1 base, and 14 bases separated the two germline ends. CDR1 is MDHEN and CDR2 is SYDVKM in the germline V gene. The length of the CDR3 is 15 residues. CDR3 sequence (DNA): TGTGCCAGCAGTCTACCCCAGGGAACGAACACTGAAGCTTTCTTT. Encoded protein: CASSLPQGTNTEAFF.

This chain's CDR3 is CASIESGREGQPQHF. Here the CDR3 DNA reads TGTGCCAGCATCGAGAGCGGCAGGGAAGGTCAGCCCCAGCATTTT. V and J are TRBV28 and TRBJ1-5; a possible D gene is TRBD1 (5 bases). CDR3 length equals 15 residues. V was pared by 7 bases and J by 6 bases, with 19 bases between. Germline-derived CDR1 and CDR2 are MDHEN and SYDVKM.

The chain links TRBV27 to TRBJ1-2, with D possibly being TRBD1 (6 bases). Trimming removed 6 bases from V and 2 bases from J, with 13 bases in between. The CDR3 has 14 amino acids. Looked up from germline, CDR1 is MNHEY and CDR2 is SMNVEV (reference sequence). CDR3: CASSPKGENYGYTF. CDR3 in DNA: TGTGCCAGCAGCCCCAAGGGGGAGAACTATGGCTACACCTTC.

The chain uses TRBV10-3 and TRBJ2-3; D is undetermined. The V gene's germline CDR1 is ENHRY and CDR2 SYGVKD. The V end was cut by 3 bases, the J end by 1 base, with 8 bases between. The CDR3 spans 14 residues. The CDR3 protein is CAISDKGRTDTQYF. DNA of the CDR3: TGTGCCATCAGTGACAAAGGGCGCACAGATACGCAGTATTTT.

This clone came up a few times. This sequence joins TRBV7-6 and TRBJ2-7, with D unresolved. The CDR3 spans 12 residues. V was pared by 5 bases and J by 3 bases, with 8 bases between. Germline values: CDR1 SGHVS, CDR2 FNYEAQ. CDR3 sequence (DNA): TGTGCCAGCAGCACGGTCCGCTACGAGCAGTACTTC. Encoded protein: CASSTVRYEQYF.